The rows below give T cell receptor beta chains drawn from one sample of a study of blood T cell repertoires in COVID-19. Clones were read by immunoSEQ multiplex PCR, and TCRdb kept only the in-frame ones, dropping some. The sample shows 160,000 or so clones, around 81% of them seen only once. The material sequenced was peripheral blood. The receptors were sampled from a man aged 60-69 years with active or convalescent COVID-19. Both conserved end residues are part of each CDR3. A D gene is named only where the DNA matches it firmly. Expanded clones are given a class, and other clones once, few, many or no size at all.

CDR3 DNA: TGCGCCAGCAGCCCACCTTCGACAGGTCCTGAAAAACTGTTTTTT
CDR3 protein: CASSPPSTGPEKLFF
D gene: NA
J gene: TRBJ1-4
V gene: TRBV5-1
clone size: few

CDR3 DNA: TGTGCCAGCACGGGGAGATACGAGCAGTACTTC
CDR3 protein: CASTGRYEQYF
D gene: NA
J gene: TRBJ2-7
V gene: TRBV6-5
clone size: NA

CDR3 DNA: TGTGCCAGCAGCCTGGTCGGGGGCGGGGGCGAGCAGTACTTC
CDR3 protein: CASSLVGGGGEQYF
D gene: NA
J gene: TRBJ2-7
V gene: TRBV5-6
clone size: once

CDR3 DNA: TGCAGCGTCGCGATTCGGGCTGAAGCTTTCTTT
CDR3 protein: CSVAIRAEAFF
D gene: NA
J gene: TRBJ1-1
V gene: TRBV29-1
clone size: NA

CDR3 DNA: TGTGCCAGCATGAGGCGGAGAAATGAAAAACTGTTTTTT
CDR3 protein: CASMRRRNEKLFF
D gene: NA
J gene: TRBJ1-4
V gene: TRBV27
clone size: NA

CDR3 DNA: TGTGCCAGCAGCCAAGACACGGAGAGGGCGCGCTACACCTTC
CDR3 protein: CASSQDTERARYTF
D gene: NA
J gene: TRBJ1-2
V gene: TRBV4-2
clone size: NA

CDR3 DNA: TGTGCCAGCAGTGAAGCGGGGACTTCCCTAAGCACAGATACGCAGTATTTT
CDR3 protein: CASSEAGTSLSTDTQYF
D gene: NA
J gene: TRBJ2-3
V gene: TRBV2
clone size: NA

CDR3 DNA: TGCGCCAGCAGCCAAGTCGTTCGACACCACGATGGCTACACCTTC
CDR3 protein: CASSQVVRHHDGYTF
D gene: NA
J gene: TRBJ1-2
V gene: TRBV4-1
clone size: once

CDR3 DNA: TGTGCCAGCAGTCTGGCGGACAGGTTATCCTACGAGCAGTACTTC
CDR3 protein: CASSLADRLSYEQYF
D gene: TRBD1
J gene: TRBJ2-7
V gene: TRBV6-5
clone size: NA

CDR3 DNA: TGTGCCAGTAGTACGTCGGGTTTTGTGAATAGCAATCAGCCCCAGCATTTT
CDR3 protein: CASSTSGFVNSNQPQHF
D gene: NA
J gene: TRBJ1-5
V gene: TRBV19
clone size: NA

CDR3 DNA: TGTGCCAGCAGCTTAGATACCCAGGGGAATGGCTACACCTTC
CDR3 protein: CASSLDTQGNGYTF
D gene: NA
J gene: TRBJ1-2
V gene: TRBV7-2
clone size: NA

CDR3 DNA: TGTGCCAGCAGTGTGGGGGCCGAGCGGCCCCAGCATTTT
CDR3 protein: CASSVGAERPQHF
D gene: NA
J gene: TRBJ1-5
V gene: TRBV2
clone size: NA

CDR3 DNA: TGTGCCATCAGTGAGTACCAGGGAGGGGATACGCAGTATTTT
CDR3 protein: CAISEYQGGDTQYF
D gene: TRBD2
J gene: TRBJ2-3
V gene: TRBV10-3
clone size: NA

CDR3 DNA: TGTGCCAGCAGGGAGGACAGGGGGCCTTACTACGAGCAGTACTTC
CDR3 protein: CASREDRGPYYEQYF
D gene: TRBD1
J gene: TRBJ2-7
V gene: TRBV6-5
clone size: many

CDR3 DNA: TGCGCCAGCAGACAAAGCGCCTTGGGACAGATGAACACTGAAGCTTTCTTT
CDR3 protein: CASRQSALGQMNTEAFF
D gene: TRBD1
J gene: TRBJ1-1
V gene: TRBV4-1
clone size: NA

CDR3 DNA: TGCGCCAGCAGCTCTGGACTCCCCCCGGGGGAGCAGTACTTC
CDR3 protein: CASSSGLPPGEQYF
D gene: NA
J gene: TRBJ2-7
V gene: TRBV5-1
clone size: NA

CDR3 DNA: TGTGCCAGCAGTGATAACGTCCTAGCGGGTAGATACGAGCAGTACTTC
CDR3 protein: CASSDNVLAGRYEQYF
D gene: TRBD2
J gene: TRBJ2-7
V gene: TRBV25-1
clone size: NA

CDR3 DNA: TGTGCCAGCAGTTACTCGCCGGGAGGGACGGAGACCCAGTACTTC
CDR3 protein: CASSYSPGGTETQYF
D gene: TRBD2
J gene: TRBJ2-5
V gene: TRBV6-5
clone size: few

CDR3 DNA: TGTGCCAGCAGCCTAAAGGGGGAGAGCTCTGGAAACACCATATATTTT
CDR3 protein: CASSLKGESSGNTIYF
D gene: NA
J gene: TRBJ1-3
V gene: TRBV7-9
clone size: NA

CDR3 DNA: TGTGCCAGCAGCTCGACAGGGTTTAGCAATCAGCCCCAGCATTTT
CDR3 protein: CASSSTGFSNQPQHF
D gene: TRBD1
J gene: TRBJ1-5
V gene: TRBV7-9
clone size: few

CDR3 DNA: TGCGCCAGCAGCCAATCGCAGGGACAGACTAAAGAGCCTTACTTC
CDR3 protein: CASSQSQGQTKEPYF
D gene: TRBD1
J gene: TRBJ2-5
V gene: TRBV5-1
clone size: NA

CDR3 DNA: TGTGCCAGCAGCTTTGGGCAGGGATATCAGCCCCAGCATTTT
CDR3 protein: CASSFGQGYQPQHF
D gene: NA
J gene: TRBJ1-5
V gene: TRBV7-2
clone size: NA

CDR3 DNA: TGTGCCAGCAGTTGGGGGCCAAACGAGCAGTACTTC
CDR3 protein: CASSWGPNEQYF
D gene: NA
J gene: TRBJ2-7
V gene: TRBV12-3/TRBV12-4
clone size: NA

CDR3 DNA: TGTGCCAGCAGTGACAAAAGCGTAGCGGGTTCACCCCTCCACTTT
CDR3 protein: CASSDKSVAGSPLHF
D gene: NA
J gene: TRBJ1-6
V gene: TRBV6-1
clone size: NA

CDR3 DNA: TGTGCCAGCAGGGTGACAGGGGAAGGATCACCCCTCCACTTT
CDR3 protein: CASRVTGEGSPLHF
D gene: TRBD1
J gene: TRBJ1-6
V gene: TRBV6-5
clone size: NA

CDR3 DNA: TGTGCCAGCAGCCAAGGAGGGACAGGGTTAAATCGGCCCCAGCATTTT
CDR3 protein: CASSQGGTGLNRPQHF
D gene: TRBD1
J gene: TRBJ1-5
V gene: TRBV4-2
clone size: NA

CDR3 DNA: TGTGCCAGCAGCTTAGGAGGGGGAATCAACAATGAGCAGTTCTTC
CDR3 protein: CASSLGGGINNEQFF
D gene: NA
J gene: TRBJ2-1
V gene: TRBV11-3
clone size: NA

CDR3 DNA: TGTGCCAGCAGTACCCGGACAGGGGTGCAAAACATTCAGTACTTC
CDR3 protein: CASSTRTGVQNIQYF
D gene: TRBD1
J gene: TRBJ2-4
V gene: TRBV28
clone size: NA

CDR3 DNA: TGCGCCAGCAGCTTAATGACCTCTAGCGGGGTCTCCTACGAGCAGTACTTC
CDR3 protein: CASSLMTSSGVSYEQYF
D gene: TRBD2
J gene: TRBJ2-7
V gene: TRBV5-1
clone size: NA

CDR3 DNA: TGTGCCACCGCGGGAGGGGGGGGAACAAGCACAGATACGCAGTATTTT
CDR3 protein: CATAGGGGTSTDTQYF
D gene: TRBD2
J gene: TRBJ2-3
V gene: TRBV10-3
clone size: NA

CDR3 DNA: TGTGCCAGCAGCACCGGGGATATTTACCTCTACGAGCAGTACTTC
CDR3 protein: CASSTGDIYLYEQYF
D gene: NA
J gene: TRBJ2-7
V gene: TRBV21-1
clone size: once

CDR3 DNA: TGTGCCAGCAGTCACCGGACAGGGGTAAACACTGAAGCTTTCTTT
CDR3 protein: CASSHRTGVNTEAFF
D gene: TRBD1
J gene: TRBJ1-1
V gene: TRBV28
clone size: NA

CDR3 DNA: TGTGCCAGCAGCCTTCAGGGGAGCACTGAAGCTTTCTTT
CDR3 protein: CASSLQGSTEAFF
D gene: NA
J gene: TRBJ1-1
V gene: TRBV5-6
clone size: NA

CDR3 DNA: TGTGCCAGTAGTATGAAGACTGCGTCTAGCGGGAGGACAGATACGCAGTATTTT
CDR3 protein: CASSMKTASSGRTDTQYF
D gene: TRBD2
J gene: TRBJ2-3
V gene: TRBV19
clone size: NA

CDR3 DNA: TGTGCCAGAAGACGGGGACAGCCCCAGCATTTT
CDR3 protein: CARRRGQPQHF
D gene: NA
J gene: TRBJ1-5
V gene: TRBV9
clone size: NA

CDR3 DNA: TGCGCCAGCAGCCTGGGAACCAGCCGGACAGGGTATACCTACGAGCAGTACTTC
CDR3 protein: CASSLGTSRTGYTYEQYF
D gene: TRBD1
J gene: TRBJ2-7
V gene: TRBV5-1
clone size: NA

CDR3 DNA: TGCGCCAGCAGCACCGGTGGAGGGGAAGAGACCCAGTACTTC
CDR3 protein: CASSTGGGEETQYF
D gene: NA
J gene: TRBJ2-5
V gene: TRBV4-1
clone size: NA

CDR3 DNA: TGTGCCAGCAGTCGAAGGGGACAGGGTTACCAGCCCCAGCATTTT
CDR3 protein: CASSRRGQGYQPQHF
D gene: TRBD1
J gene: TRBJ1-5
V gene: TRBV28
clone size: once

CDR3 DNA: TGTGCCAGCAGCTTAGGAGGGGGGGCTAATGCTGAAGCTTTCTTT
CDR3 protein: CASSLGGGANAEAFF
D gene: NA
J gene: TRBJ1-1
V gene: TRBV7-9
clone size: NA

CDR3 DNA: TGTGCCAGAAGCCTAGGGGTCTTTAGCGGGTCGTTCTACGAGCAGTACTTC
CDR3 protein: CARSLGVFSGSFYEQYF
D gene: NA
J gene: TRBJ2-7
V gene: TRBV7-5
clone size: few

CDR3 DNA: TGTGCCAGCAGCGACACGGGGGGACCCCGCGAGCAGTACTTC
CDR3 protein: CASSDTGGPREQYF
D gene: TRBD2
J gene: TRBJ2-7
V gene: TRBV9
clone size: few

CDR3 DNA: TGTGCCAGCAGCCCGCCGGGACAGACCTATGGCTACACCTTC
CDR3 protein: CASSPPGQTYGYTF
D gene: TRBD1
J gene: TRBJ1-2
V gene: TRBV5-4
clone size: NA

CDR3 DNA: TGTGCCAGTAGTAGGACAGGATACAATGAGCAGTTCTTC
CDR3 protein: CASSRTGYNEQFF
D gene: TRBD1
J gene: TRBJ2-1
V gene: TRBV19
clone size: NA

CDR3 DNA: TGTGCCAGCAGTTCCTCCTCGACAGGTCTAGGGGGTTACAATGAGCAGTTCTTC
CDR3 protein: CASSSSSTGLGGYNEQFF
D gene: NA
J gene: TRBJ2-1
V gene: TRBV28
clone size: NA

CDR3 DNA: TGTGCCAGCAGCCCCAAGCAGACAGGCCTTCCAACCGCCCCCTATGGCTACACCTTC
CDR3 protein: CASSPKQTGLPTAPYGYTF
D gene: NA
J gene: TRBJ1-2
V gene: TRBV21-1
clone size: NA